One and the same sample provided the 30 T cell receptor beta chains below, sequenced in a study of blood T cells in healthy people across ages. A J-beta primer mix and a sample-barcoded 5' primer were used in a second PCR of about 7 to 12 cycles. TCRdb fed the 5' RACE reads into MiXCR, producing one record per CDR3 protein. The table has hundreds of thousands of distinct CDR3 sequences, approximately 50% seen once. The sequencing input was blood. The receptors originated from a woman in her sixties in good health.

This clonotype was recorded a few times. The CDR3 loop reads CSARAGRSPLHF. The CDR3 nucleotides read TGCAGTGCTAGGGCAGGGAGATCACCCCTCCACTTT. This chain links TRBV20-1 with TRBJ1-6; a weak D match, TRBD1 (5 bases). The V gene's germline CDR1 is DFQATT and CDR2 SNEGSKA (reference sequence). Between the trimmed V and J ends, which lost 3 bases and 10 bases, there was a span of 10 bases. CDR3 length equals 12 residues.

CDR3 bases: TGCGCCAGCAGCCCCCTTGGGGGAGGGACTGAAGCTTTCTTT. It encodes CASSPLGGGTEAFF. V is TRBV5-1 and J is TRBJ1-1, with a weak D call TRBD1 (5 bases). Germline-derived CDR1 and CDR2 are SGHRS and YFSETQ. The ends were cut back, 4 bases at V and 5 bases at J, with 15 bases in the middle. The CDR3 has 14 amino acids.

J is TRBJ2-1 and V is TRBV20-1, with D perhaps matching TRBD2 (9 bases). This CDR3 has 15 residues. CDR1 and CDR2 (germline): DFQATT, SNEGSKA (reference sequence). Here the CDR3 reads CTLQRGDRTYNEQFF. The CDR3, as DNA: TGCACCCTCCAGCGGGGGGACAGGACATACAATGAGCAGTTCTTC.

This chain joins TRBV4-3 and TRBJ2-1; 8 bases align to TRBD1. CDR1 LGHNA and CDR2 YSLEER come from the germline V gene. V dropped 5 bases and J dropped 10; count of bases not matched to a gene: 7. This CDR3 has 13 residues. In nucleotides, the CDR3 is TGCGCCAGCAGCTACCGGGACAGGAAGGAGCAGTTCTTC. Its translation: CASSYRDRKEQFF.

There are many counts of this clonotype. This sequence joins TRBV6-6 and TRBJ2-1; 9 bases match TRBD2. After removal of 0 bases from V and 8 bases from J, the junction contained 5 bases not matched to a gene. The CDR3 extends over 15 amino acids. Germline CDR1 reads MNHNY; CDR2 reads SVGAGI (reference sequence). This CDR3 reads CASSYSGLAVDEQFF. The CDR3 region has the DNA TGTGCCAGCAGTTACTCGGGACTAGCTGTGGATGAGCAGTTCTTC.

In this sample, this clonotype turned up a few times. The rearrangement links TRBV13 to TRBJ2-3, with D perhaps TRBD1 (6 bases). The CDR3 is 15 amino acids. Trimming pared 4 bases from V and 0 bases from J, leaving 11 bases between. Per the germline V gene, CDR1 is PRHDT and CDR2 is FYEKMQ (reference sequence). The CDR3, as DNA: TGTGCCAGCAGCTCCAGGGGAGCGAGCACAGATACGCAGTATTTT. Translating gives CASSSRGASTDTQYF.

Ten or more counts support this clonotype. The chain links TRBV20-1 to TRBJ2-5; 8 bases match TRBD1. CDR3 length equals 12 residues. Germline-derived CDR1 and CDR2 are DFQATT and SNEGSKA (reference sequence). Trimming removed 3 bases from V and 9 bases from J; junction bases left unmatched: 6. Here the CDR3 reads CSARAGGEAQYF. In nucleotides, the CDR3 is TGCAGTGCTAGGGCAGGGGGCGAGGCCCAGTACTTC.

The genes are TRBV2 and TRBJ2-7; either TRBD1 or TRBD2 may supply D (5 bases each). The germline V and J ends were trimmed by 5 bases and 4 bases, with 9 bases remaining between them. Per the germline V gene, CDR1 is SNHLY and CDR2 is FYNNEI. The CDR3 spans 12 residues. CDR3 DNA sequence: TGTGCCAGCAGTCGGGGCCCTTACGAGCAGTACTTC. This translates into CASSRGPYEQYF.

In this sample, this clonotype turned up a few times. In nucleotides, the CDR3 is TGTGCCAGCAGCTTGGCGGAACAAGACCTGAGCACAGATACGCAGTATTTT. Translated: CASSLAEQDLSTDTQYF. J is TRBJ2-3 and V is TRBV7-9; unclear D gene. CDR1 is SEHNR and CDR2 is FQNEAQ in the germline V gene (reference sequence). Deletions cut 3 bases from V and 0 bases from J, with 16 bases between. The CDR3 loop spans 17 amino acids.

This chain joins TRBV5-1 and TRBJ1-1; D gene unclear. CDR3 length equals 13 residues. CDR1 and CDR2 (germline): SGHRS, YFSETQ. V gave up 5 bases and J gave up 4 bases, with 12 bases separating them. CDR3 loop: CASRFLEGTEAFF. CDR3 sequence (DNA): TGCGCCAGCAGATTTTTGGAGGGCACTGAAGCTTTCTTT.

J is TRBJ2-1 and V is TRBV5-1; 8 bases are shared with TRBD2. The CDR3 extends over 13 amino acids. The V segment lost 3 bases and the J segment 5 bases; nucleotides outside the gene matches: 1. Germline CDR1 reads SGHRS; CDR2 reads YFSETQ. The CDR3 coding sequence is TGCGCCAGCAGCTCGGGGGGGGACAATGAGCAGTTCTTC. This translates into CASSSGGDNEQFF.

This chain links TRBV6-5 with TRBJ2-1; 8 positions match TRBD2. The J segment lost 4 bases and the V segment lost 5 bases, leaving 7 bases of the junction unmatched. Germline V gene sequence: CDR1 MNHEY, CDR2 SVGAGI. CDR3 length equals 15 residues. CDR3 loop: CASSTNGGAYNEQFF. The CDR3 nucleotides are TGTGCCAGCAGTACCAACGGGGGGGCGTACAATGAGCAGTTCTTC.

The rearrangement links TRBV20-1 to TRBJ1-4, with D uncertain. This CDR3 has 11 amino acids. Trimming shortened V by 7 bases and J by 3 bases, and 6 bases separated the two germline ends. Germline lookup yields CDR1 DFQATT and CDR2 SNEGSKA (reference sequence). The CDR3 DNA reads TGCAGTGTCGAGTCTAATGAAAAACTGTTTTTT. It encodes CSVESNEKLFF.

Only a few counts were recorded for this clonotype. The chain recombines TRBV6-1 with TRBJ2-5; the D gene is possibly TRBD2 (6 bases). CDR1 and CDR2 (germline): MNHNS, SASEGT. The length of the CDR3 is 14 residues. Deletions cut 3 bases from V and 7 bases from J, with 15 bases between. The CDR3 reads CASSDGTVLLTQYF. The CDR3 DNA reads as TGTGCCAGCAGTGACGGGACTGTACTACTGACCCAGTACTTC.

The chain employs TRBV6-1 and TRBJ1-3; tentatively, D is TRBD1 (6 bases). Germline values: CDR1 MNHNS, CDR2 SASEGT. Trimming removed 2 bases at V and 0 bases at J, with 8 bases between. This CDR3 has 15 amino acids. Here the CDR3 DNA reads TGTGCCAGCAGTGAATCGGACAGCTCTGGAAACACCATATATTTT. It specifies CASSESDSSGNTIYF.

The CDR3 protein is CASSLWGIGEKLFF. Here the CDR3 DNA reads TGTGCCAGCAGCTTATGGGGGATCGGTGAAAAACTGTTTTTT. The chain is built from TRBV5-5 and TRBJ1-4, with a weak D call TRBD1 (5 bases). The length of the CDR3 is 14 residues. Trimming took 2 bases from V and 7 from J, leaving 12 bases between them. The V gene's germline CDR1 is SGHKS and CDR2 YYEKEE (reference sequence). The complete variable domain, with remaining parts taken from reference TRBV5-5 and TRBJ1-4, reads DAGVTQSPTHLIKTRGQQVTLRCSPISGHKSVSWYQQVLGQGPQFIFQYYEKEERGRGNFPDRFSARQFPNYSSELNVNALLLGDSALYLCASSLWGIGEKLFFGSGTQLSVL.

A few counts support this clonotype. Here the CDR3 DNA reads TGCGCCAGCAGCTTGGGGGACAGGCTGGCCCTGAACACTGAAGCTTTCTTT. This encodes CASSLGDRLALNTEAFF. The chain uses TRBV5-1 and TRBJ1-1, with 8 bases aligning to TRBD1. Germline CDR1 reads SGHRS; CDR2 reads YFSETQ. With V trimmed by 0 bases and J by 0 bases, 7 bases remained unmatched. The CDR3 spans 17 residues.

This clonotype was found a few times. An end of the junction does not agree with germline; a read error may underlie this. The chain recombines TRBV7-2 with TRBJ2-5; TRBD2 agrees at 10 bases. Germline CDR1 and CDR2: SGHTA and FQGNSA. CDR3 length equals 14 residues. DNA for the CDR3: TGTGCCAGCAGCCTAGCGGGAGCGGGAGAGACCCAGTACTTC. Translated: CASSLAGAGETQYF. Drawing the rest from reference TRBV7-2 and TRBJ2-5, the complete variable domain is GAGVSQSPSNKVTEKGKDVELRCDPISGHTALYWYRQSLGQGLEFLIYFQGNSAPDKSGLPSDRFSAERTGGSVSTLTIQRTQQEDSAVYLCASSLAGAGETQYFGPGTRLLVL.

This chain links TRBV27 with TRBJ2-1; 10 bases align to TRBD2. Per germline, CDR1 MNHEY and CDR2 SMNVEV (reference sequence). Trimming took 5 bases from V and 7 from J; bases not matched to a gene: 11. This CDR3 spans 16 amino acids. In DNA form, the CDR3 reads TGTGCCAGCAGTCGGCCGGGGCTAGCGGGAGTGAATGAGCAGTTCTTC. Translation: CASSRPGLAGVNEQFF.

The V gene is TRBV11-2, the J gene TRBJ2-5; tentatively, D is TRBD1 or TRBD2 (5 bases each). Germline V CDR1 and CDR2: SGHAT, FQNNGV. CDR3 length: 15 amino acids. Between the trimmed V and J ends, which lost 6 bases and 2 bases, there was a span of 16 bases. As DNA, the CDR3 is TGTGCCAGCAGTCGTGCCGGGACCAAACAAGAGACCCAGTACTTC. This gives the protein CASSRAGTKQETQYF.

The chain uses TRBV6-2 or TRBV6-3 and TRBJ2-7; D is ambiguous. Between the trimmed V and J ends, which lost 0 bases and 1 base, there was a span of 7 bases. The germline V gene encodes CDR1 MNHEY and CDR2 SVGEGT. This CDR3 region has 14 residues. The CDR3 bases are TGTGCCAGCAGTTACTCGAAAATTTCCTACGAGCAGTACTTC. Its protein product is CASSYSKISYEQYF.

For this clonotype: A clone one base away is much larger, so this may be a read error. CDR3 sequence reads: CASSPLGPASGSDRETQYF. The CDR3 DNA reads TGCGCCAGCAGCCCTCTGGGGCCAGCTAGCGGGAGTGATCGGGAGACCCAGTACTTC. V is TRBV4-1 and J is TRBJ2-7, with TRBD2 identical over 10 bases. The assigned J gene may be wrong: the sequence end matches TRBJ2-5 better. The length of the CDR3 is 19 residues. Germline CDR1 is MGHRA and CDR2 is YSYEKL.

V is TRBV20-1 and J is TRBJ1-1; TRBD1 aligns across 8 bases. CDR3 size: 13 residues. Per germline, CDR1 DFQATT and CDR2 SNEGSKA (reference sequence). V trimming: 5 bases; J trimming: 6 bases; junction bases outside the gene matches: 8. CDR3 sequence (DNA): TGCAGTGCTCGACAGGGGTTAGTCTCTGAAGCTTTCTTT. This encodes CSARQGLVSEAFF.

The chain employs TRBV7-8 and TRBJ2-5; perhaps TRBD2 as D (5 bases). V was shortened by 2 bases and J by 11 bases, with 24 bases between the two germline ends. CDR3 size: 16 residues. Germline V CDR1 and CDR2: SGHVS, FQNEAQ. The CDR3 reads CASSLPLRTGVNKQYF. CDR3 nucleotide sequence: TGTGCCAGCAGCTTACCCTTACGGACCGGGGTGAACAAGCAGTACTTC. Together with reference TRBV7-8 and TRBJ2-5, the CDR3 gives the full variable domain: GAGVSQSPRYKVAKRGQDVALRCDPISGHVSLFWYQQALGQGPEFLTYFQNEAQLDKSGLPSDRFFAERPEGSVSTLKIQRTQQEDSAVYLCASSLPLRTGVNKQYFGPGTRLLVL.

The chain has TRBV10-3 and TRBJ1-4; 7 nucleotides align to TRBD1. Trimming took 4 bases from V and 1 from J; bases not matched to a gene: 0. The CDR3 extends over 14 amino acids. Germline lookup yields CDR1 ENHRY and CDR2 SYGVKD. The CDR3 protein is CAISAGGTNEKLFF. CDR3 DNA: TGTGCCATCAGTGCAGGGGGAACTAATGAAAAACTGTTTTTT.

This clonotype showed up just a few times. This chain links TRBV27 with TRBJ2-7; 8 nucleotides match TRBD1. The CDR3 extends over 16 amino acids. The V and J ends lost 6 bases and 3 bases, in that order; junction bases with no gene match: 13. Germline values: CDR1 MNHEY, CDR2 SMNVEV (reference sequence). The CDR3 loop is CASRKSGTGQSYEQYF. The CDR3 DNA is TGTGCCAGCAGGAAATCCGGGACAGGTCAGAGCTACGAGCAGTACTTC.

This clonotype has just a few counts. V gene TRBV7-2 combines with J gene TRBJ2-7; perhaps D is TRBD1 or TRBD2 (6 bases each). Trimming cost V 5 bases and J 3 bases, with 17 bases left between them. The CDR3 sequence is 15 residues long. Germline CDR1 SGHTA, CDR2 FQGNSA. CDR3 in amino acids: CASSRGQLVSYEQYF. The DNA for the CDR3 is TGTGCCAGCAGCCGGGGGCAACTAGTTAGCTACGAGCAGTACTTC. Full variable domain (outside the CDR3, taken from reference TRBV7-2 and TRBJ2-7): GAGVSQSPSNKVTEKGKDVELRCDPISGHTALYWYRQSLGQGLEFLIYFQGNSAPDKSGLPSDRFSAERTGGSVSTLTIQRTQQEDSAVYLCASSRGQLVSYEQYFGPGTRLTVT.

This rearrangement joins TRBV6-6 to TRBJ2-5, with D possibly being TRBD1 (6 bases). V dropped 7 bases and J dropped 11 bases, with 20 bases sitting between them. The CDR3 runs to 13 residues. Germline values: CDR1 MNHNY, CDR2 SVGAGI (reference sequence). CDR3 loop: CASNVPGQPVQYF. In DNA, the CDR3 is TGTGCCAGCAACGTACCGGGACAACCAGTGCAGTACTTC.

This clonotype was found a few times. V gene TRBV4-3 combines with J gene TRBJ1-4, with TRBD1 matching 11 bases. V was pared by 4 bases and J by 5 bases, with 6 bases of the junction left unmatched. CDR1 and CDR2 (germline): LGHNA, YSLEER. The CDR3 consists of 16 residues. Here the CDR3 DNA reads TGCGCCAGCAGCCGATGGGGACAGGGGGTAAATGAAAAACTGTTTTTT. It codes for CASSRWGQGVNEKLFF.

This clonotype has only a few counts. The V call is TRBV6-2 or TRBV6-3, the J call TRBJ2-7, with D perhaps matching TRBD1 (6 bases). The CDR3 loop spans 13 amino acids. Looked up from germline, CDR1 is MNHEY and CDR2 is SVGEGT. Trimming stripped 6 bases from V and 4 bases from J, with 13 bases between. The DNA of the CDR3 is TGTGCCAGCAGCCGCAGGGGCGGTTACGAGCAGTACTTC. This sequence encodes CASSRRGGYEQYF.